The present TCR beta chain was sequenced within a study of blood T cell repertoires in COVID-19. The assay was immunoSEQ multiplex PCR, and TCRdb's table has in-frame clones only and misses some. The profile shows tens of thousands of clones, about nine tenths of them singletons. The V gene's germline CDR1 is SGHRS and CDR2 YFSETQ. This CDR3 spans 15 amino acids. Losses at the gene ends were 7 bases for V and 2 bases for J; bases not matched to a gene: 7. The chain employs TRBV5-1 and TRBJ2-3; 10 bases map to TRBD2. The sample was peripheral blood. The clonotype originates from a man aged 45-65 years with acute or convalescent COVID-19. In DNA, the CDR3 is TGCGCCAGCTCTCCTCTAGCGGGAGCCACAGATACGCAGTATTTT. Its protein is CASSPLAGATDTQYF.